What follows describes a single TCR beta chain. This clone was recorded a few times. Its antigen target is currently unknown. The sample holds no much larger clone one base away, and base qualities are not on file. The CDR1 and CDR2 encoded by the germline V gene are SGHTS and YDEGEE. There are 13 amino acids in the CDR3, from cysteine to phenylalanine inclusive. The kept DNA is CDR3 alone, 39 bases in frame from the first base. V is clipped by 6 bases and J by 9 bases, and the sequence between their germline boundaries is 16 bases long. This specimen comes from a study of OX40 agonist ivuxolimab in advanced cancers. About the investigation overall: Ivuxolimab was a fully human IgG2 agonistic monoclonal antibody targeting the costimulatory receptor OX40 (CD134). Intravenous ivuxolimab was administered to patients every 2 weeks at six dose levels: 0.01, 0.1, 0.3, 1.5, 3 and 10 mg/kg. Of the roughly 52 dose-escalation patients, hepatocellular carcinoma was present in around 20, melanoma in around 15, renal cell carcinoma in 9 and head and neck cancer in 9. In the dose-escalation cohort, roughly 80% of patients were male, and the mean age was approximately 64 years, with a range of 23 to 79. Prior anti-PD-1, anti-PD-L1 or anti-CTLA-4 therapy was permitted, and 30% to 45% of dose-escalation patients had received checkpoint inhibitors. Partial responses occurred in three dose-escalation patients, of whom one had hepatocellular carcinoma and two had cutaneous melanoma. The purpose of peripheral TCRbeta sequencing was to test whether ivuxolimab changed TCR sequence diversity and led to clonal T-cell expansion. The paper covers the monotherapy dose-escalation part of the phase I ivuxolimab trial, which included N = 52 patients. The paper's findings and limits, for the study overall: The antigen specificity of the peripheral T cells that underwent clonal expansion was not determined. At doses of 0.1 to 3.0 mg/kg, clonal expansion of both CD4+ and CD8+ T cells in blood was seen between baseline and week 6. Low levels of normalized T-cell clonal expansion were also shown by some nonresponding patients. After ivuxolimab, more expanded clones were found on average in CD8+ T cells than in CD4+ T cells. In partial responders in the 0.1-3.0 mg/kg groups, normalized peripheral clonal expansion was found to be among the lowest, especially among CD8+ T cells.

The trial excluded patients who had a history of autoimmune disease or were on systemic immunosuppression. In every dose cohort, peripheral blood was drawn for TCR sequencing at baseline, cycle 4 day 1, and cycle 7 day 1. The samples were drawn from a first-in-human, open-label, multicenter phase I dose-escalation trial of ivuxolimab. Adults with locally advanced or metastatic melanoma, renal cell, hepatocellular, or head and neck squamous cell carcinoma were enrolled in the trial. CD4+ and CD8+ T cells were sorted separately from peripheral blood before TCR sequencing. Genomic DNA was extracted from sorted cells for sequencing of the TCRbeta CDR3 region. TCRbeta CDR3 regions were sequenced using the immunoSEQ Assay. TCRdb took this table from immuneACCESS and kept in-frame rearrangements with V and J called. Such tables lack part of the clones; where checked against another copy, unresolved V genes explain under half of the gap, and the rest is unexplained. The table for this sample lists fewer than 50,000 clones; about 87% of them were counted only once. The leading ten clones occupy under 40% of the sample.

The sample in question was CD4+ or CD8+ T cells sorted from blood, obtained in a trial of the OX40 agonist ivuxolimab. Recombination joined TRBV5-8 with TRBJ1-5, with TRBD1 tentatively as D gene (6 bases match). This receptor was taken from an adult with an advanced solid tumor such as melanoma, head and neck, liver or kidney cancer. The nucleotide sequence reads TGTGCCAGCACCAGAATACAGGGTTCGCCCCAGCATTTT. This yields the protein CASTRIQGSPQHF.